This T cell receptor beta chain was sequenced in a study of CD8 T cells in Susac syndrome. Looking at the study overall: Patients with Susac syndrome were therapy-naive, on corticosteroids, or on intravenous immunoglobulin alone at the time that blood was drawn.

It was with random hexamers that roughly 0.5 to 1 ug RNA was reverse transcribed. TCRdb analysed the immunoSEQ multiplex PCR reads with MiXCR anew, one entry per CDR3 protein. The sample records approximately 260,000 distinct CDR3 sequences, about 95% being singletons. This CDR3 is built from 13 residues. Germline lookup yields CDR1 SQVTM and CDR2 ANQGSEA. With 6 bases removed from V and 2 bases from J, the gap between germline ends came to 14 bases. The chain links TRBV29-1 to TRBJ2-7; a weak D match, TRBD1 (6 bases). The sequenced material came from CD4+ T cells from PBMCs. This TCR came from a human donor with Susac syndrome. The CDR3 reads CSVVLWGPYEQYF. The CDR3 DNA sequence: TGCAGCGTCGTGCTGTGGGGGCCCTACGAGCAGTACTTC.